This TCR beta chain appears in the sequencing data of a study of cytomegalovirus exposure and HLA in healthy donors. Study-wide results and caveats: Altogether, 164 TCR beta chains were recorded as cytomegalovirus-associated.

Profiling relied on immunoSEQ multiplex PCR, and the TCRdb table lists in-frame clones only, not all of them. Here the sample spans some 190,000 clones, around nine tenths being singletons. The CDR3 runs to 22 residues. The trim removed 0 bases at V and 1 base at J, leaving 21 bases unmatched. Germline CDR1 and CDR2: SGDLS and YYNGEE. Turning to this clone: Its antigen is still unknown.

Sequences were obtained from PBMCs. The sequence derives from a man in his thirties or forties in good health and CMV-seropositive. The genes are TRBV9 and TRBJ2-3; TRBD2 matches at 9 bases. Written as DNA, the CDR3 is TGTGCCAGCAGCGTAGCTACTGGGGCGGGAGGGCCCGGGAACGAACGCACAGATACGCAGTATTTT. Its protein product is CASSVATGAGGPGNERTDTQYF.